This T cell receptor beta chain was documented in a study of T cell repertoires in cytomegalovirus infection. Turning to the study itself: Carrying CMV and the relevant HLA type showed in public TCR beta signatures. Broader study findings: Cumulative frequency of public TCR beta families picked out carriers of CMV plus the relevant HLA. The study found HLA-C-restricted CMV-specific TCR beta clonotypes dominating the ex vivo response.

TCRdb analysed the reads with MiXCR anew, one entry per CDR3 protein. The data hold about 180,000 distinct CDR3 sequences, with about a sixth observed a single time. A remark on this clonotype: The antigen remains undetermined.

The sequence was obtained from a human donor in good health (CMV status not recorded). Some clones in this sample may be carry-over from other donors' samples. The sample taken for sequencing was CD8+ T cells from PBMCs.

The CDR3 bases are TGTGCCAGCAGTTACGGGGCCGCCTCTGGAAACACCATATATTTT. This sequence encodes CASSYGAASGNTIYF. This chain uses TRBV6-8 with TRBJ1-3, with D possibly matching TRBD1 (5 bases). From germline, CDR1 is MNHGY and CDR2 SAAAGT. The germline V and J ends were trimmed by 2 bases and 0 bases, with 8 bases remaining between them. The CDR3 runs to 15 residues.